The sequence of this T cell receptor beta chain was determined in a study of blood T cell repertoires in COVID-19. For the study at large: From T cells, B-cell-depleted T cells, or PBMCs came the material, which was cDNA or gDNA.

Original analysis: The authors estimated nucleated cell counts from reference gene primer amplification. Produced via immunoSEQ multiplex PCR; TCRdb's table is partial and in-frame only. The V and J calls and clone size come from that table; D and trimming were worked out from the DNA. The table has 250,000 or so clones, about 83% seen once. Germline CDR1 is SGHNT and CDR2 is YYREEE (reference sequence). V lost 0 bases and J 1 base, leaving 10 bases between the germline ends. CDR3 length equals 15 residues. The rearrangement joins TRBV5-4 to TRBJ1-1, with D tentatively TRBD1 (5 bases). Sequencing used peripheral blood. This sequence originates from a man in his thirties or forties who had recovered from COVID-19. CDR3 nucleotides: TGTGCCAGCAGCTTGGGTTCAGGGTGGAACACTGAAGCTTTCTTT. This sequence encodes CASSLGSGWNTEAFF. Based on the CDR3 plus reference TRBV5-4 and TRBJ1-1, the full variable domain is ETGVTQSPTHLIKTRGQQVTLRCSSQSGHNTVSWYQQALGQGPQFIFQYYREEENGRGNFPPRFSGLQFPNYSSELNVNALELDDSALYLCASSLGSGWNTEAFFGQGTRLTVV.